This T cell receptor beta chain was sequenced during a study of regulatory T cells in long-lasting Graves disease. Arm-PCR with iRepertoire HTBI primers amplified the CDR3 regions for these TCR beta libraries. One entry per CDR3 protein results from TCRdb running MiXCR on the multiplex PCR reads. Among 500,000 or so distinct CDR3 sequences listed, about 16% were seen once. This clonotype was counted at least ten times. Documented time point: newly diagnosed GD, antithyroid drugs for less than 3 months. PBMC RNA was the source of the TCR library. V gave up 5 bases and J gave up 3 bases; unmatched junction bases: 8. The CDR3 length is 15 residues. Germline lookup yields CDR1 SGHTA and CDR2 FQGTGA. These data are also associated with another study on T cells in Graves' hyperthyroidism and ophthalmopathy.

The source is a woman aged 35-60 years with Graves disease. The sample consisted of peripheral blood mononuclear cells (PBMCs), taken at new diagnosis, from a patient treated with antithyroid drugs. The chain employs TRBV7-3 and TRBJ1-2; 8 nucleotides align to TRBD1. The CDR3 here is CASSPAGGEDYGYTF. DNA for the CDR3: TGTGCCAGCAGCCCAGCAGGGGGCGAGGACTATGGCTACACCTTC. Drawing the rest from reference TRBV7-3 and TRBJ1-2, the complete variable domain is GAGVSQTPSNKVTEKGKYVELRCDPISGHTALYWYRQSLGQGPEFLIYFQGTGAADDSGLPNDRFFAVRPEGSVSTLKIQRTERGDSAVYLCASSPAGGEDYGYTFGSGTRLTVV.